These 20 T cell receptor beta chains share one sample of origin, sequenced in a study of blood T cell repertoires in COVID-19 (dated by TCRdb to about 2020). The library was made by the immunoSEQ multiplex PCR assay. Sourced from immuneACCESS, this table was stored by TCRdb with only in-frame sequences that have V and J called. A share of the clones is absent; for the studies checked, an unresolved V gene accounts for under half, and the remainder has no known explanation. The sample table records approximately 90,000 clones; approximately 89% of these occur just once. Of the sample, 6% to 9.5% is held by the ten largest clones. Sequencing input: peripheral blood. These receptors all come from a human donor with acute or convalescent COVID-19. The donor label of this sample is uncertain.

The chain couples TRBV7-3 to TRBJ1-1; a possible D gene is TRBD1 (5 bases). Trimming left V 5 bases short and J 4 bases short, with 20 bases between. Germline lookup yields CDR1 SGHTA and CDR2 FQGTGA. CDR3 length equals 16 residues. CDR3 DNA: TGTGCCAGCAGCCCTCAAGGGCAGGGTTGGGGCACTGAAGCTTTCTTT. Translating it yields CASSPQGQGWGTEAFF.

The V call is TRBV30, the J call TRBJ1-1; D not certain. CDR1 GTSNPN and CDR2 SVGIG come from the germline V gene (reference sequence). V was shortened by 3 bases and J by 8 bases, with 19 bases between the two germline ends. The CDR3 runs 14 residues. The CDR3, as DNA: TGTGCCTGGAGAAGGGCAGAGGGTCCCGGGGAAGCTTTCTTT. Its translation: CAWRRAEGPGEAFF.

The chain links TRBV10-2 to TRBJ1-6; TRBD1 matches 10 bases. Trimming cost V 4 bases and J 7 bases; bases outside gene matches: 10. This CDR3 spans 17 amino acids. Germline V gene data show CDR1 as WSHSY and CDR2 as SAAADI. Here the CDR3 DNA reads TGCGCCAGCAGTGGTAAGGACAGGGGGTTGGACAATTCACCCCTCCACTTT. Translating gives CASSGKDRGLDNSPLHF.

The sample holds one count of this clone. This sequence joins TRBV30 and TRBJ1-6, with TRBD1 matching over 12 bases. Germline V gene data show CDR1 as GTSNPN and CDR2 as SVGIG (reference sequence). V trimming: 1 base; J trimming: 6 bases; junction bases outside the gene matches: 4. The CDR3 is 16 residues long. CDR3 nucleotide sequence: TGTGCCTGGAGTGGAGGGACAGGGGGCCGTAATTCACCCCTCCACTTT. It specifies CAWSGGTGGRNSPLHF.

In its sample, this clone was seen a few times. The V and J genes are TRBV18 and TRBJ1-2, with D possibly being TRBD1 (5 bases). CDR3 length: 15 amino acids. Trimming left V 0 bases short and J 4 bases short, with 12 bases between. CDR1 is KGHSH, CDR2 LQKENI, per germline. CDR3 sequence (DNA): TGTGCCAGCTCACCACCGACAGTCGGTGGCTATGGCTACACCTTC. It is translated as CASSPPTVGGYGYTF.

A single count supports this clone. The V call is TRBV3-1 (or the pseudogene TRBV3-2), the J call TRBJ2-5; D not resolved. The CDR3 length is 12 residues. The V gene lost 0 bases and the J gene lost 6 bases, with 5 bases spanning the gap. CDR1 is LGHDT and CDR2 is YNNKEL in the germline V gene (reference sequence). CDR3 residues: CASSQDEKTQYF. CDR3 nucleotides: TGTGCCAGCAGCCAAGACGAGAAGACCCAGTACTTC.

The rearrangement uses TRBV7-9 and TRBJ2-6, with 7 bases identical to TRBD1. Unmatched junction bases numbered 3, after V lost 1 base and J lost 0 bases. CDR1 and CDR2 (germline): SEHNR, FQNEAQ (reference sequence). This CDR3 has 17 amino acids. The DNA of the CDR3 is TGTGCCAGCAGCTTAGGCCCAGGGGGCTCTGGGGCCAACGTCCTGACTTTC. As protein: CASSLGPGGSGANVLTF.

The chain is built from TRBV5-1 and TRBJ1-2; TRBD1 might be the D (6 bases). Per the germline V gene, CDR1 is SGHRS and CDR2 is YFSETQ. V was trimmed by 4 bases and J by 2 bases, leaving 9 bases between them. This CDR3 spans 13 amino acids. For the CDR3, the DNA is TGCGCCAGCAGCGAAGGACAGAACTATGGCTACACCTTC. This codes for CASSEGQNYGYTF. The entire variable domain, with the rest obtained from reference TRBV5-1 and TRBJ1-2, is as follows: KAGVTQTPRYLIKTRGQQVTLSCSPISGHRSVSWYQQTPGQGLQFLFEYFSETQRNKGNFPGRFSGRQFSNSRSEMNVSTLELGDSALYLCASSEGQNYGYTFGSGTRLTVV.

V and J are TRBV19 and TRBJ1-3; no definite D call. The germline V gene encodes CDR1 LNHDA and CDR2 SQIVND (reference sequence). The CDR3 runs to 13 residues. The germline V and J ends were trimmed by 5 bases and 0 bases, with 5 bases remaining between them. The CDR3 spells CASSFSSGNTIYF. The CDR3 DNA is TGTGCCAGTAGTTTTAGCTCTGGAAACACCATATATTTT.

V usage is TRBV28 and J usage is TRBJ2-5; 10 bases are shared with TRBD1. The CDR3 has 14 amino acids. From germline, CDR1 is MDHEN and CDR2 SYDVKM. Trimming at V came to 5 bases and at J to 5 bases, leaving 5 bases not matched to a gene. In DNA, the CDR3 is TGTGCCAGCAGTCCGGGACAGGGGCGCGAGACCCAGTACTTC. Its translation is CASSPGQGRETQYF.

CDR3 sequence reads: CAWSWGVSGYTF. CDR3 coding DNA: TGTGCCTGGAGTTGGGGGGTATCTGGCTACACCTTC. The chain couples TRBV30 to TRBJ1-2; tentative D call: TRBD1 (5 bases). V lost 2 bases and J 7 bases, leaving 11 bases between the germline ends. Germline V gives CDR1 GTSNPN, CDR2 SVGIG (reference sequence). This CDR3 has 12 residues.

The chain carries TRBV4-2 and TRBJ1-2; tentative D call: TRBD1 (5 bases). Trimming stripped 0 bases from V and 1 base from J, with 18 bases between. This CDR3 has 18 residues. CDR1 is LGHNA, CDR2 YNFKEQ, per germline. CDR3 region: CASSQDTATVAGNYGYTF. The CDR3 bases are TGTGCCAGCAGCCAAGATACCGCGACAGTCGCAGGTAACTATGGCTACACCTTC.

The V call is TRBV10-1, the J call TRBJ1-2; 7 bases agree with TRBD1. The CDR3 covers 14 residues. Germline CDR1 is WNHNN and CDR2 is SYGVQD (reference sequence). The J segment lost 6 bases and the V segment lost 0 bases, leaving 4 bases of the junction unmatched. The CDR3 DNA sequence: TGCGCCAGCAGTGAGTCGACGACAGGGAATGGCTACACCTTC. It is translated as CASSESTTGNGYTF.

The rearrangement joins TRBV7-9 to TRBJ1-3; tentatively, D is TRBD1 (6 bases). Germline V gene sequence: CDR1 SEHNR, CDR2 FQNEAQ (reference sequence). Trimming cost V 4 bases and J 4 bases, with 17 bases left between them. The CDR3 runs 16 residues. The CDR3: CASSSPGQGFGNTIYF. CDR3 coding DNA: TGTGCCAGCAGCTCTCCGGGACAAGGGTTCGGAAACACCATATATTTT.

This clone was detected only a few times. The CDR3 loop reads CASSFRQLLEAFF. CDR3 nucleotides: TGTGCCAGCAGCTTCAGACAACTCCTCGAAGCTTTCTTT. The chain uses TRBV11-2 and TRBJ1-1; D gene uncertain. The CDR3 totals 13 residues. V gave up 3 bases and J gave up 8 bases, with 13 bases separating them. The germline V gene has CDR1 SGHAT and CDR2 FQNNGV.

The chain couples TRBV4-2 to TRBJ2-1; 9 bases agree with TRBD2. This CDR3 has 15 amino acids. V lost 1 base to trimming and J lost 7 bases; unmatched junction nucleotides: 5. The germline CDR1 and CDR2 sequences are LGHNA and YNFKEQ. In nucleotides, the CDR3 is TGTGCCAGCAGCCAAGCTGGCGGGGGGGCAAATGAGCAGTTCTTC. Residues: CASSQAGGGANEQFF.

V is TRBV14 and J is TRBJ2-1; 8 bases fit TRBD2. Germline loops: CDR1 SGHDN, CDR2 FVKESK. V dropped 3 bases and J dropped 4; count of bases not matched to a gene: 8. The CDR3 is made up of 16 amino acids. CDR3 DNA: TGTGCCAGCAGCCAGGGAGGCGGGGGGCCTTACAATGAGCAGTTCTTC. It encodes CASSQGGGGPYNEQFF.

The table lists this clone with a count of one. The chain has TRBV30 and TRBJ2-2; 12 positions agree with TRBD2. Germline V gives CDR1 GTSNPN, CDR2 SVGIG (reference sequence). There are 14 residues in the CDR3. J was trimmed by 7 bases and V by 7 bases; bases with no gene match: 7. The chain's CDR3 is CAFRLAGEHGELFF. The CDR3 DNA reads TGTGCCTTCCGACTAGCGGGGGAACACGGGGAGCTGTTTTTT. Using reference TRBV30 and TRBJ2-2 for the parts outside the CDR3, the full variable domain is SQTIHQWPATLVQPVGSPLSLECTVEGTSNPNLYWYRQAAGRGLQLLFYSVGIGQISSEVPQNLSASRPQDRQFILSSKKLLLSDSGFYLCAFRLAGEHGELFFGEGSRLTVL.

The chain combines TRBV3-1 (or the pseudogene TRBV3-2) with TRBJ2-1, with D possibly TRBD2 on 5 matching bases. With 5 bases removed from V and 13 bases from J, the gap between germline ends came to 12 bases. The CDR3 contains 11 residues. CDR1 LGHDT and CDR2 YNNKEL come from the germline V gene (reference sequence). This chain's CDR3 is CASSIKRTQFF. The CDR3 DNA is TGTGCCAGCAGCATCAAGCGGACTCAGTTCTTC.

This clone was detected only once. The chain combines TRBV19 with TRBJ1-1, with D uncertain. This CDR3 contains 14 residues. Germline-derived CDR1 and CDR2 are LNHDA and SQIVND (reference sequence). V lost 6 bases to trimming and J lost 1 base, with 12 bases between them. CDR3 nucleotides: TGTGCCAGTAGACGCCCCGGAGGGAACACTGAAGCTTTCTTT. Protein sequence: CASRRPGGNTEAFF.